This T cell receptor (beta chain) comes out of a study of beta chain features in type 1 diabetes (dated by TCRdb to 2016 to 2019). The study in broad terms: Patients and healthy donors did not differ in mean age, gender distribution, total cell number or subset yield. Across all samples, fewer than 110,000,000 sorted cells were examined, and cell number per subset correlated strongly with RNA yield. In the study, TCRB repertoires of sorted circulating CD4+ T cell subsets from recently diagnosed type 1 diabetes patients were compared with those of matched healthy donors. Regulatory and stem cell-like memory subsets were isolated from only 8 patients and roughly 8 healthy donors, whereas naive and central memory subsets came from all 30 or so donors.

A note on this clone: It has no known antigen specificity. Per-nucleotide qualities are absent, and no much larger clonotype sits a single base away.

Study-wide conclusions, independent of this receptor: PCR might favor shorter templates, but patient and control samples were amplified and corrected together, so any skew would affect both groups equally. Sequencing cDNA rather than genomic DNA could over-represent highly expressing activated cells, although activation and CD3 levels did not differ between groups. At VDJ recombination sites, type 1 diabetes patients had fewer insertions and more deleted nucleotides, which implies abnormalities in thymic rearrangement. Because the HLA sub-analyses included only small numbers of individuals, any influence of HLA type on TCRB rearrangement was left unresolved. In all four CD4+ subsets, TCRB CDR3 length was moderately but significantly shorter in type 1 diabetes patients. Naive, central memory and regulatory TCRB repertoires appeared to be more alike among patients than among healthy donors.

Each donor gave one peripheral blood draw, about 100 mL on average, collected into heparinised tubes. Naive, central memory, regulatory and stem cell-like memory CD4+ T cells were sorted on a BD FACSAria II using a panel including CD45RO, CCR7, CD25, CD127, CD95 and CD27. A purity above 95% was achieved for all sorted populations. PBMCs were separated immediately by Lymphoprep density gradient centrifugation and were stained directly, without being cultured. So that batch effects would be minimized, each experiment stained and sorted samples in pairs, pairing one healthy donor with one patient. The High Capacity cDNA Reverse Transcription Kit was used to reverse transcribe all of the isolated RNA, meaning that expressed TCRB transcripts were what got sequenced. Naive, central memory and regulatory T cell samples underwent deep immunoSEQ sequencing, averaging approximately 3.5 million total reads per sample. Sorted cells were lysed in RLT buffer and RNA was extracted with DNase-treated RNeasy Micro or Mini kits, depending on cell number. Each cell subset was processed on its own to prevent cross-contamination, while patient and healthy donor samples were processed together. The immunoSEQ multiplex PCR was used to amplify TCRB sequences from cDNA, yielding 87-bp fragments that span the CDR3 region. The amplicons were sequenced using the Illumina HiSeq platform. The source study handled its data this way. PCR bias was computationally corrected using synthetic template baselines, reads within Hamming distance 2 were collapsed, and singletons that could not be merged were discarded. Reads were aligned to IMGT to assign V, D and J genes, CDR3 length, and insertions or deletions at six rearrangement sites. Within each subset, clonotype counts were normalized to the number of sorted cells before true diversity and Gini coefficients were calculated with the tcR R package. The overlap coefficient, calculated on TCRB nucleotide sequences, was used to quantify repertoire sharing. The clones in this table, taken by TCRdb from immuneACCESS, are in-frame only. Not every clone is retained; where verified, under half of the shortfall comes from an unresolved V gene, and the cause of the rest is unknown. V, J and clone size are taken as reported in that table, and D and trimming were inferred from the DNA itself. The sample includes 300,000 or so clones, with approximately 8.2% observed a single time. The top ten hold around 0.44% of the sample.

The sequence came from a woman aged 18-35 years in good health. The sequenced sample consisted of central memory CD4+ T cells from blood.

In nucleotide form, the sequence is TGCGCCAGCAGCCTGACAGTCCAAGAGACCCAGTACTTC. This codes for CASSLTVQETQYF. The chain couples TRBV5-1 to TRBJ2-5; TRBD1 is a weak D gene call, 5 bases matching. The CDR3 goes from the cysteine to the phenylalanine over 13 residues. Only the CDR3 DNA stays, 39 bases, in frame from base 1. Trimming at the junction amounts to 4 bases on V and 1 base on J, and the germline ends lie 8 bases apart. The germline V gene sets CDR1 to SGHRS and CDR2 to YFSETQ.